This T cell receptor (beta chain) came from a study of T-cell memory formation after mild COVID-19. General observations from the study: Mainly CM and EM harbored the contracting CD4+ clones; mainly EMRA harbored the CD8+ ones.

MiXCR was run by TCRdb on the 5' RACE reads, yielding one entry per CDR3 protein. Here the sample spans a few hundred thousand distinct CDR3 sequences, over 20% being singletons. V shed 8 bases and J shed 2 bases, with 18 bases lying between them. CDR1 and CDR2 (germline): ENHRY, SYGVKD. This CDR3 spans 15 amino acids. Remarks on this clonotype: The target antigen is unknown.

J is TRBJ2-5 and V is TRBV10-3, with D tentatively TRBD1 or TRBD2 (5 bases each). Input material: PBMCs or a T cell subset sorted from them (not recorded which). The sequence derives from an adult woman who had mild COVID-19 (a few samples of this study predate the infection). Cell type and time point are not known. The CDR3 nucleotides are TGTGCCATCGCGCGAGCACGGGACGGACAAGAGACCCAGTACTTC. Translating gives CAIARARDGQETQYF.